This passage covers 12 T cell receptor beta chains from one sample sequenced in a study of cytomegalovirus exposure and HLA in healthy donors. It was with 60 Vbeta and 13 Jbeta primers that the PCR ran. Assay used: immunoSEQ multiplex PCR; TCRdb lists only in-frame clones, some missing. The sample lists 85,000 to 100,000 clones, around three quarters occurring once. The material sequenced was PBMCs. These TCRs come from a male donor in good health and CMV-seropositive.

This clone was counted once. V usage is TRBV18 and J usage is TRBJ2-5; 7 nucleotides agree with TRBD1. Germline assignment: CDR1 KGHSH and CDR2 LQKENI. The trim removed 9 bases at V and 4 bases at J, leaving 8 bases unmatched. The CDR3 has 13 amino acids. The CDR3 sequence: CASSTGPGETQYF. The CDR3 DNA is TGTGCCAGTTCGACAGGGCCGGGAGAGACCCAGTACTTC.

Concerning this clone: This CDR3 is also generated by other DNA sequences in the sample. The rearrangement links TRBV7-2 to TRBJ2-5; 8 bases align to TRBD2. This CDR3 contains 16 residues. With 2 bases clipped from V and 0 bases from J, the junction kept 5 bases outside the gene matches. Germline V CDR1 and CDR2: SGHTA, FQGNSA. CDR3 DNA: TGTGCCAGCAGCTTAACCAGCGGGGGCCACCAAGAGACCCAGTACTTC. Amino acids: CASSLTSGGHQETQYF.

This clone has only a few counts. Other DNA sequences in the sample encode the same CDR3. The chain is built from TRBV7-3 and TRBJ1-1; D is ambiguous. V was cut by 2 bases and J by 1 base, with 5 bases left in between. Germline-derived CDR1 and CDR2 are SGHTA and FQGTGA. The CDR3 is 13 residues long. The CDR3 DNA is TGTGCCAGCAGCTTAGGCACGAACACTGAAGCTTTCTTT. Protein product: CASSLGTNTEAFF.

This sequence joins TRBV5-1 and TRBJ1-1; 7 bases agree with TRBD1. The CDR3 is 14 residues long. J was trimmed by 1 base and V by 3 bases; bases with no gene match: 3. In germline, CDR1 is SGHRS, CDR2 YFSETQ. The DNA for the CDR3 is TGCGCCAGCAGCTCGGGGGACAGGAACACTGAAGCTTTCTTT. Encoded protein: CASSSGDRNTEAFF.

In this sample, this clone turned up a few times. CDR3 bases: TGTGCCAGCAGCCAAGGGGGAGGGGCCACGGGACAGGCAGACTATGGCTACACCTTC. Translated, it gives CASSQGGGATGQADYGYTF. The chain joins TRBV4-2 to TRBJ1-2; 8 bases are shared with TRBD1. J gave up 3 bases and V 1 base, and 16 bases lay outside the gene matches. The CDR3 is 19 amino acids. Germline V lookup: CDR1 LGHNA, CDR2 YNFKEQ.

The chain employs TRBV7-2 and TRBJ1-1; no reliable D call. The V and J ends lost 2 bases and 1 base respectively, with 8 bases between them. The CDR3 is made up of 14 amino acids. Germline V gene lookup returns CDR1 SGHTA and CDR2 FQGNSA. The DNA for the CDR3 is TGTGCCAGCAGCTTAAACCCAGGGAACACTGAAGCTTTCTTT. Amino acids: CASSLNPGNTEAFF. The full variable domain, rest sourced from reference TRBV7-2 and TRBJ1-1, is GAGVSQSPSNKVTEKGKDVELRCDPISGHTALYWYRQSLGQGLEFLIYFQGNSAPDKSGLPSDRFSAERTGGSVSTLTIQRTQQEDSAVYLCASSLNPGNTEAFFGQGTRLTVV.

V gene TRBV5-1 combines with J gene TRBJ1-1; 11 nucleotides match TRBD1. The CDR3 sequence is 15 residues long. Trimming at V came to 4 bases and at J to 1 base, leaving 3 bases not matched to a gene. The V gene's germline CDR1 is SGHRS and CDR2 YFSETQ. The CDR3 nucleotides are TGCGCCAGCAGCATCGGGACAGGGGGGAACACTGAAGCTTTCTTT. As protein: CASSIGTGGNTEAFF.

J is TRBJ1-2 and V is TRBV4-1; tentatively, D is TRBD1 (5 bases). Germline CDR1 is MGHRA and CDR2 is YSYEKL. Trimming pared 0 bases from V and 4 bases from J, leaving 12 bases between. CDR3 length: 15 amino acids. The CDR3 bases are TGCGCCAGCAGCCAAGAATTCGCGACAGTCTATGGCTACACCTTC. Translating gives CASSQEFATVYGYTF.

This clone was picked up a small number of times. The chain combines TRBV19 with TRBJ1-1, with no clear D. The CDR3 sequence is 13 residues long. Trimming pared 3 bases from V and 3 bases from J, leaving 8 bases between. In germline, CDR1 is LNHDA, CDR2 SQIVND (reference sequence). The CDR3 DNA sequence: TGTGCCAGTAGTATCTGGGGAGACACTGAAGCTTTCTTT. It is translated as CASSIWGDTEAFF.

CDR3 protein: CASSLLGEGGYTF. As DNA, the CDR3 is TGTGCCAGCAGCTTACTGGGGGAGGGCGGCTACACCTTC. The genes are TRBV7-2 and TRBJ1-2; tentative D call: TRBD1 (5 bases). The V gene lost 2 bases and the J gene lost 8 bases, with 12 bases spanning the gap. The CDR3 consists of 13 residues. Germline V gene data show CDR1 as SGHTA and CDR2 as FQGNSA.

The sample holds a few counts of this clone. The chain carries TRBV4-1 and TRBJ2-1, with 7 bases matching TRBD2. V trimming: 4 bases; J trimming: 11 bases; junction bases outside the gene matches: 14. The CDR3 covers 15 residues. Per germline, CDR1 MGHRA and CDR2 YSYEKL. The CDR3 sequence: CASSLGDGGGRKQFF. The CDR3 nucleotides are TGCGCCAGCAGCCTAGGGGATGGGGGGGGACGGAAGCAGTTCTTC.

J is TRBJ1-1 and V is TRBV29-1; 8 bases map to TRBD1. The CDR3 is 12 amino acids. J was trimmed by 0 bases and V by 7 bases; bases with no gene match: 1. Germline-derived CDR1 and CDR2 are SQVTM and ANQGSEA. The CDR3 sequence: CSGTGMNTEAFF. DNA of the CDR3: TGCAGCGGGACAGGGATGAACACTGAAGCTTTCTTT.